One T cell receptor beta chain is described in this entry. Its antigen is currently unknown. This specimen belongs to a study of cytotoxic CD8 clonotypes in ibrutinib-treated CLL. Whole-study context: Recorded responses included about 25 partial and 2 complete; following median approximately six years, 14 stayed remitted and about 12 progressed. Broader study findings: The public clonotypes identified were infrequent and showed contraction or stability on treatment.

Using immunoSEQ multiplex PCR, the repertoire was profiled, and TCRdb retains in-frame clones only, with some absent. The top ten hold over 6.5% of the sample, which has around 300,000 clones, 70% to 80% seen once. Germline V gives CDR1 SGHTA, CDR2 FQGTGA. The CDR3 runs 13 residues. Trimming shortened V by 0 bases and J by 8 bases, and 8 bases separated the two germline ends. The chain recombines TRBV7-3 with TRBJ2-1; D unresolved. Sequences were derived from PBMCs, sampled before ibrutinib treatment. The sequence came from a human donor with chronic lymphocytic leukemia. The CDR3 reads CASSLTSVDEQFF. The CDR3 nucleotides read TGTGCCAGCAGCTTAACGTCGGTCGATGAGCAGTTCTTC.